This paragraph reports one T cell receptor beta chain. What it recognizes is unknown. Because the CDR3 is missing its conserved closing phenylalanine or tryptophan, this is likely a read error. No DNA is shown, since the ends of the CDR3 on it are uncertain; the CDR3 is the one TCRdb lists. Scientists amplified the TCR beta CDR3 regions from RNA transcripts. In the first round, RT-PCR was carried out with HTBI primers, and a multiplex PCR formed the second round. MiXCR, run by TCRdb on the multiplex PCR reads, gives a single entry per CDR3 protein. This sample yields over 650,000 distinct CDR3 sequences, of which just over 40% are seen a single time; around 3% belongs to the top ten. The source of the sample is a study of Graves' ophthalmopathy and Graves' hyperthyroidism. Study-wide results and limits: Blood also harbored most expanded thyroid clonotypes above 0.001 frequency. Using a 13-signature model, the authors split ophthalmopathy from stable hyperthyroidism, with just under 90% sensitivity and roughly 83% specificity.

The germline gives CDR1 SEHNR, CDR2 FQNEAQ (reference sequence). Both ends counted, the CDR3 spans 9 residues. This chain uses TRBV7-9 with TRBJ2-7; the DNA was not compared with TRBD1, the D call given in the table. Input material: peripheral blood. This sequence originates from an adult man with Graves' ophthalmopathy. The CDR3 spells CASSSSDRG.